This is a list of T cell receptor beta chains from one sample in a study of vaccination and CD4 T cells after COVID-19. TCRdb re-called the PCR reads with MiXCR, one entry per CDR3 protein. The sample has nearly 20,000 distinct CDR3 sequences, roughly 46% seen once. These receptors' antigens are unknown. The sequences come from CD4+ T cells from blood, cultured in vitro, collected after SARS-CoV-2 vaccination. The origin of the receptors is a human donor who had recovered from COVID-19. Each CDR3 is given with its conserved first and last residue. The D gene is left open where the match is weak. The size entry is marked missing in some rows and otherwise reads once, few, many or a size class.

cdr3_nt cdr3_aa v_call clone_size d_call j_call
TGTGCCAGCACCCCCCTCGGACAGGGGGCTACTGAAGCTTTCTTT CASTPLGQGATEAFF TRBV6-2/TRBV6-3 NA TRBD1 TRBJ1-1
TGTGCCAGCAGCGTAGAGGGTTTGGGTAGCGGAAACCAAGAGACCCAGTACTTC CASSVEGLGSGNQETQYF TRBV9 once NA TRBJ2-5
TGTGCCAGCAGCCAGAACTGGGAGGGAGGAGATGGCTACACCTTC CASSQNWEGGDGYTF TRBV6-1 medium-sized NA TRBJ1-2
TGTGCCATCAGTGATGAGGGGGCAAGGGGAGCTTTCTTT CAISDEGARGAFF TRBV10-3 few TRBD1 TRBJ1-1
TGTGCCAGCAGCTTATCGGGAGGGACCCCGTCGAAACGGAACACTGAAGCTTTCTTT CASSLSGGTPSKRNTEAFF TRBV11-2 NA NA TRBJ1-1
TGTGCCAGCAGCTTGGTTGGGGGGACTAACTATGGCTACACCTTC CASSLVGGTNYGYTF TRBV5-4 NA NA TRBJ1-2
TGTGCCAGCAGATCCGGGTCTCTAAGATTGTACTTC CASRSGSLRLYF TRBV12-3/TRBV12-4 NA NA TRBJ2-5
TGTGCCACCGGAACTCAGGCGGGGGCATCGGATACGCAGTATTTT CATGTQAGASDTQYF TRBV24-1 NA NA TRBJ2-3
TGTGCCAGCAGCCAAGAGGCAGGGGCGAATCAGCCCCAGCATTTT CASSQEAGANQPQHF TRBV4-2 NA NA TRBJ1-5
TGTGCCAGCGGGCCCGGCCATGGGCCGGCAGAGACCCAGTACTTC CASGPGHGPAETQYF TRBV5-4 few NA TRBJ2-5
TGCAGTGCTGCTTTGGGGGGTAGCAATCAGCCCCAGCATTTT CSAALGGSNQPQHF TRBV20-1 NA NA TRBJ1-5
TGTGCCAGCAGCTTACCCAGGGATGGCAATCAGCCCCAGCATTTT CASSLPRDGNQPQHF TRBV7-4 NA NA TRBJ1-5
TGCGCCATCCATCCAACTAGCGGGTACCATCCCGGGGAGCTGTTTTTT CAIHPTSGYHPGELFF TRBV10-1 NA TRBD2 TRBJ2-2
TGTGCCAGCAGTTTATCCGTCGGATGGGGTGAGCAGTTCTTC CASSLSVGWGEQFF TRBV27 NA NA TRBJ2-1
TGTGCCAGCAACGACAGGGAGGGGACTGAAGCTTTCTTT CASNDREGTEAFF TRBV6-1 few TRBD1 TRBJ1-1
TGTGCCAGCAGCTCAGTTAGCAATCAGCCCCAGCATTTT CASSSVSNQPQHF TRBV7-2 NA NA TRBJ1-5